This TCR beta chain came from a study of T cell repertoires in cytomegalovirus infection. Study-level background: It was the public TCR beta signatures that indicated both CMV infection and matching HLA type. General study results and limits: The ex vivo response was dominated by HLA-C-restricted CMV-specific TCR beta clonotypes. Identification of carriers of CMV plus the relevant HLA was performed using cumulative public TCR beta family frequency.

In the case of this clonotype: Its target is not known.

V was cut by 5 bases and J by 1 base, with 14 bases left in between. CDR1 and CDR2 (germline): MNHEY, SVGEGT. The CDR3 runs to 15 residues. A single record per CDR3 protein comes from TCRdb applying MiXCR to the reads. Among approximately 250,000 distinct CDR3 sequences listed, approximately 9.1% were seen once. This rearrangement joins TRBV6-2 or TRBV6-3 to TRBJ1-1, with a possible D match to TRBD1 (5 bases). The clonotype comes from a human donor in good health (CMV status not recorded). Some clones in this sample may be carry-over from other donors' samples. The sequenced sample consisted of PBMCs. In DNA, the CDR3 is TGTGCCAGCAGTAGAGGGGACGAGGCGAACACTGAAGCTTTCTTT. Encoded protein: CASSRGDEANTEAFF.